The TCR beta chain under discussion was sequenced for a study of PD-1 blockade in classical Hodgkin lymphoma. Only in-frame clones appear in the TCRdb table, and some are missing; sequencing was by immunoSEQ multiplex PCR. The sample has about 97,000 clones, roughly 91% seen once. Each of the patients experienced relapse following autologous stem cell transplantation, and their brentuximab vedotin exposure differed. Study findings and constraints: By C4D1, diversity of CD4+ TCRs had risen significantly, whereas that of CD8+ TCRs had not. Compared with healthy donors, newly diagnosed patients reportedly showed lower baseline TCR diversity.

A remark on this clone: Its target is unknown.

The sample consisted of peripheral blood mononuclear cells (PBMCs), taken before the second cycle of nivolumab. This TCR derives from a human donor with classical Hodgkin lymphoma.

The CDR3 region has the DNA TGTGCCAGCAGTGGAGGGGACACATTCTACGAGCAGTACTTC. It is translated as CASSGGDTFYEQYF. The chain couples TRBV6-1 to TRBJ2-7; perhaps TRBD1 as D (6 bases). Per germline, CDR1 MNHNS and CDR2 SASEGT. This CDR3 has 14 residues. The V end was cut by 4 bases, the J end by 3 bases, with 13 bases between.